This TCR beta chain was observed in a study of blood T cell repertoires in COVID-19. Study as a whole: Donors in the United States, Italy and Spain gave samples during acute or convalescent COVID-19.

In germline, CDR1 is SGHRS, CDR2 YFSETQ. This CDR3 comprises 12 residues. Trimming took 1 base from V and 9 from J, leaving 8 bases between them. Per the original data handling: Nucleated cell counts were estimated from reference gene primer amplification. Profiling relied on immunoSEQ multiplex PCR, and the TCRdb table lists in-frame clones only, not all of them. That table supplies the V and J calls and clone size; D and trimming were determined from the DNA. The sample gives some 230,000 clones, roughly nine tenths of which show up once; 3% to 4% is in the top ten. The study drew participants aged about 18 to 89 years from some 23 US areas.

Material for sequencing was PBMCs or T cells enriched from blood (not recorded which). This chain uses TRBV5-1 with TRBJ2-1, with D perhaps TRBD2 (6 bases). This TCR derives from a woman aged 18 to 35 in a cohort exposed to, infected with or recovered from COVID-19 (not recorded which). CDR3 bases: TGCGCCAGCAGCTTGACTAGCCTTGAGCAGTTCTTC. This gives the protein CASSLTSLEQFF.